Shown below are 29 T cell receptor beta chains from a single sample sequenced in a study of T cells after yellow fever vaccination. One entry per CDR3 protein results from TCRdb running MiXCR on the 5' RACE reads. Among approximately 240,000 distinct CDR3 sequences listed, approximately 3.6% were seen once. The material was PBMCs, obtained 15 days after the yellow fever booster vaccination. These receptors originate from a man aged 18 to 30 who received the YFV17D yellow fever vaccine.

The table lists this clonotype with many counts. The chain has TRBV10-3 and TRBJ1-1; the D gene is possibly TRBD1 (5 bases). There are 13 residues in the CDR3. Germline CDR1 and CDR2: ENHRY and SYGVKD. The V end lost 6 bases, the J end lost 8 bases, and 16 bases lay between the germline ends. The CDR3 is CAISPNGGDEAFF. As DNA, the CDR3 is TGTGCCATCAGCCCCAACGGTGGGGACGAAGCTTTCTTT.

This clonotype was counted many times. The V and J genes are TRBV21-1 and TRBJ2-2; the D segment call TRBD1 is taken from the table without a DNA check. TRBV21-1 is described as a pseudogene. This CDR3 is built from 13 residues. The CDR3 nucleotides are TGTGCCAGCAGCAAATACCCGGGCGGGGAGCTGTTTTTT. Amino acids: CASSKYPGGELFF.

This clonotype has ten or more counts. The chain links TRBV2 to TRBJ2-1, with D unclear. This CDR3 is built from 11 residues. The germline V and J ends were trimmed by 3 bases and 7 bases, with 4 bases remaining between them. CDR1 is SNHLY, CDR2 FYNNEI, per germline. In nucleotides, the CDR3 is TGTGCCAGCAGTGACAGAAATGAGCAGTTCTTC. Translated: CASSDRNEQFF.

This clonotype was detected ten times or more. This chain uses TRBV2 with TRBJ2-7; 7 bases map to TRBD1. CDR1 and CDR2 from the germline V gene are SNHLY and FYNNEI. J was trimmed by 7 bases and V by 6 bases; bases with no gene match: 15. The CDR3 length is 15 residues. Written as DNA, the CDR3 is TGTGCCAGCAGGGTCATCGGGACAGCCTCGAATGAGCAGTACGTC. Protein: CASRVIGTASNEQYV.

This clonotype has a count of ten or more. The chain joins TRBV6-5 to TRBJ2-5; the match to TRBD2 covers 7 bases. V shed 5 bases, J shed 1 base, and the junction held 4 bases outside the gene matches. The CDR3 has 14 residues. CDR1 is MNHEY, CDR2 SVGAGI, per germline. The CDR3 region is CASSQSSGQETQYF. DNA for the CDR3: TGTGCCAGCAGTCAGTCTAGCGGCCAAGAGACCCAGTACTTC.

There are many counts of this clonotype. The chain carries TRBV7-9 and TRBJ1-1; D is perhaps TRBD1 (5 bases). Germline assignment: CDR1 SEHNR and CDR2 FQNEAQ (reference sequence). This CDR3 has 12 residues. The V end was cut by 5 bases, the J end by 6 bases, with 10 bases between. As DNA, the CDR3 is TGTGCCAGCAGCCCCACAGGTCCTGAAGCTTTCTTT. Its translation is CASSPTGPEAFF.

In this sample, this clonotype turned up many times. V usage is TRBV5-6 and J usage is TRBJ2-7; D is ambiguous. The CDR3 runs to 13 residues. The germline V gene has CDR1 SGHDT and CDR2 YYEEEE. V was cut by 0 bases and J by 6 bases, with 10 bases left in between. The CDR3 reads CASSLARMVEQYF. In DNA, the CDR3 is TGTGCCAGCAGCTTGGCGAGGATGGTCGAGCAGTACTTC. The full variable domain, its missing parts supplied by reference TRBV5-6 and TRBJ2-7, is DAGVTQSPTHLIKTRGQQVTLRCSPKSGHDTVSWYQQALGQGPQFIFQYYEEEERQRGNFPDRFSGHQFPNYSSELNVNALLLGDSALYLCASSLARMVEQYFGPGTRLTVT.

This clonotype was observed many times. V usage is TRBV7-3 and J usage is TRBJ1-1; unclear D gene. The germline CDR1 and CDR2 sequences are SGHTA and FQGTGA. V shed 3 bases and J shed 0 bases, with 5 bases lying between them. This CDR3 contains 13 residues. This CDR3 reads CASSFALNTEAFF. The CDR3 bases are TGTGCCAGCAGCTTTGCCCTGAACACTGAAGCTTTCTTT.

This clonotype was detected ten times or more. This sequence joins TRBV5-1 and TRBJ2-1; D gene uncertain. CDR3 length: 11 residues. V lost 5 bases, J lost 7 bases, and 7 bases lay in between. Germline CDR1 is SGHRS and CDR2 is YFSETQ. The CDR3 region is CASRGMNEQFF. CDR3 nucleotide sequence: TGCGCCAGCAGAGGGATGAATGAGCAGTTCTTC.

This clonotype was seen ten or more times. The V gene is TRBV6-1, the J gene TRBJ2-1; 12 bases fit TRBD1. This CDR3 contains 16 residues. V was pared by 5 bases and J by 2 bases, with 4 bases of the junction left unmatched. The germline gives CDR1 MNHNS, CDR2 SASEGT. The CDR3 coding sequence is TGTGCCAGCAGTCCCCGGGACAGGGGGCCCTACAATGAGCAGTTCTTC. This codes for CASSPRDRGPYNEQFF.

This clonotype was found many times. The rearrangement links TRBV5-1 to TRBJ1-5, with D maybe TRBD1 (5 bases). Trimming took off 1 base at V and 4 bases at J, with 12 bases between the two ends. The CDR3 length is 15 residues. Germline V lookup: CDR1 SGHRS, CDR2 YFSETQ. The CDR3 sequence is CASSLLGDENQPQHF. In nucleotides, the CDR3 is TGCGCCAGCAGCTTGTTAGGGGACGAGAATCAGCCCCAGCATTTT.

In this sample, this clonotype turned up many times. The chain couples TRBV27 to TRBJ2-2; D is unclear. CDR1 MNHEY and CDR2 SMNVEV come from the germline V gene (reference sequence). Trimming took off 0 bases at V and 4 bases at J, with 15 bases between the two ends. The CDR3 loop spans 17 amino acids. CDR3 DNA sequence: TGTGCCAGCAGTTTATCGTTGGTCACCGTGAGCACCGGGGAGCTGTTTTTT. Translated, it gives CASSLSLVTVSTGELFF.

This clonotype turned up a few times. The CDR3: CSARDQTWRDEQFF. DNA of the CDR3: TGCAGTGCTAGAGACCAGACATGGAGGGATGAGCAGTTCTTC. V gene TRBV20-1 combines with J gene TRBJ2-1, with D possibly matching TRBD2 (6 bases). This CDR3 has 14 amino acids. Germline lookup yields CDR1 DFQATT and CDR2 SNEGSKA (reference sequence). The germline V and J ends were trimmed by 0 bases and 8 bases, with 14 bases remaining between them.

This clonotype was found many times. V usage is TRBV5-1 and J usage is TRBJ1-4; D is possibly TRBD1 (5 bases). In germline, CDR1 is SGHRS, CDR2 YFSETQ. V dropped 5 bases and J dropped 0 bases, with 8 bases sitting between them. The CDR3 loop spans 14 amino acids. CDR3 nucleotide sequence: TGCGCCAGCAGGACGGGGCCAACTAATGAAAAACTGTTTTTT. It is translated as CASRTGPTNEKLFF.

This clonotype was counted at least ten times. The CDR3 coding sequence is TGTGCCAGCAGACAGGGCTTGGGGCACGAGCAGTACTTC. Its translation is CASRQGLGHEQYF. This rearrangement joins TRBV7-2 to TRBJ2-7, with D possibly matching TRBD1 (6 bases). This CDR3 is built from 13 residues. V lost 6 bases and J lost 5, with 14 bases in between. The germline CDR1 and CDR2 sequences are SGHTA and FQGNSA.

This clonotype was seen many times. The chain carries TRBV5-6 and TRBJ1-5; D gene ambiguous. Trimming pared 1 base from V and 3 bases from J, leaving 5 bases between. CDR3 size: 13 residues. Germline V gene sequence: CDR1 SGHDT, CDR2 YYEEEE. The DNA for the CDR3 is TGTGCCAGCAGCTTGATGTTCAATCAGCCCCAGCATTTT. Protein: CASSLMFNQPQHF. The entire variable domain, with the rest obtained from reference TRBV5-6 and TRBJ1-5, is as follows: DAGVTQSPTHLIKTRGQQVTLRCSPKSGHDTVSWYQQALGQGPQFIFQYYEEEERQRGNFPDRFSGHQFPNYSSELNVNALLLGDSALYLCASSLMFNQPQHFGDGTRLSIL.

This clonotype was counted ten times or more. The chain has TRBV20-1 and TRBJ1-1; D gene uncertain. V dropped 3 bases and J dropped 1 base, with 6 bases sitting between them. The V gene's germline CDR1 is DFQATT and CDR2 SNEGSKA (reference sequence). The CDR3 is 12 residues long. In DNA, the CDR3 is TGCAGTGCTAGGGACGGGAACACTGAAGCTTTCTTT. Translated: CSARDGNTEAFF.

This clonotype was recorded many times. The gene calls are TRBV5-6 and TRBJ2-3; TRBD2 matches at 12 bases. The CDR3 runs 16 residues. The germline V gene has CDR1 SGHDT and CDR2 YYEEEE. V lost 4 bases, J lost 3 bases, and 6 bases stayed unmatched. CDR3 loop: CASSQRTSGATDTQYF. The DNA for the CDR3 is TGTGCCAGCAGCCAAAGGACTAGCGGGGCTACAGATACGCAGTATTTT.

This clonotype has at least ten counts. The chain combines TRBV2 with TRBJ2-5, with TRBD1 identical over 8 bases. The V gene end was trimmed by 6 bases and the J gene end by 2 bases; junction bases not matched to a gene: 8. CDR3 length equals 15 residues. The V gene's germline CDR1 is SNHLY and CDR2 FYNNEI. The CDR3 sequence is CASSAGQGRQETQYF. CDR3 nucleotide sequence: TGTGCCAGCAGCGCCGGACAGGGTCGGCAAGAGACCCAGTACTTC. The full variable domain, rest sourced from reference TRBV2 and TRBJ2-5, is EPEVTQTPSHQVTQMGQEVILRCVPISNHLYFYWYRQILGQKVEFLVSFYNNEISEKSEIFDDQFSVERPDGSNFTLKIRSTKLEDSAMYFCASSAGQGRQETQYFGPGTRLLVL.

This clonotype was seen many times. Here the CDR3 reads CASRNAFSGANVLTF. DNA for the CDR3: TGTGCCAGCCGAAATGCCTTCTCTGGGGCCAACGTCCTGACTTTC. This chain joins TRBV7-9 and TRBJ2-6; no firm D call. Trimming removed 8 bases from V and 0 bases from J, with 11 bases in between. This CDR3 region has 15 residues. The germline V gene has CDR1 SEHNR and CDR2 FQNEAQ (reference sequence). Drawing the rest from reference TRBV7-9 and TRBJ2-6, the complete variable domain is DTGVSQNPRHKITKRGQNVTFRCDPISEHNRLYWYRQTLGQGPEFLTYFQNEAQLEKSRLLSDRFSAERPKGSFSTLEIQRTEQGDSAMYLCASRNAFSGANVLTFGAGSRLTVL.

This clonotype was observed many times. The rearrangement uses TRBV20-1 and TRBJ2-2; TRBD1 is a possible D gene (6 bases). Between the trimmed V and J ends, which lost 6 bases and 1 base, there was a span of 15 bases. There are 15 residues in the CDR3. Per the germline V gene, CDR1 is DFQATT and CDR2 is SNEGSKA (reference sequence). CDR3 DNA sequence: TGCAGTGCCCGACGGACAGATAGGAACACCGGGGAGCTGTTTTTT. The encoded protein is CSARRTDRNTGELFF.

This clonotype was found many times. V gene TRBV7-8 combines with J gene TRBJ1-3, with D uncertain. Trimming stripped 1 base from V and 0 bases from J, with 10 bases between. Looked up from germline, CDR1 is SGHVS and CDR2 is FQNEAQ. The CDR3 runs to 16 residues. DNA for the CDR3: TGTGCCAGCAGCTTAGTTCGGGGATTCTCTGGAAACACCATATATTTT. The encoded protein is CASSLVRGFSGNTIYF.

There are many counts of this clonotype. The CDR3 DNA reads TGTGCCAGCAGCCTAATCTCGGGTGATGAGCAGTTCTTC. Translating gives CASSLISGDEQFF. The V gene is TRBV11-2, the J gene TRBJ2-1; no reliable D call. With 5 bases removed from V and 8 bases from J, the gap between germline ends came to 13 bases. This CDR3 contains 13 residues. CDR1 SGHAT and CDR2 FQNNGV come from the germline V gene.

This clonotype showed up many times. The rearrangement uses TRBV4-3 and TRBJ2-1; D could derive from TRBD1 or TRBD2 (5 bases each). The CDR3 is 19 residues long. Looked up from germline, CDR1 is LGHNA and CDR2 is YSLEER. The germline V and J ends were trimmed by 0 bases and 9 bases, with 27 bases remaining between them. CDR3 nucleotides: TGCGCCAGCAGCCAAGAGGTACCTCGAATTAGGGCTTCTGGGGGTGAGCAGTTCTTC. It codes for CASSQEVPRIRASGGEQFF.

This clonotype was detected many times. The J gene is TRBJ2-3, the V gene TRBV7-2; 9 nucleotides match TRBD2. V was clipped by 2 bases and J by 6 bases; unmatched bases: 3. The germline gives CDR1 SGHTA, CDR2 FQGNSA. The CDR3 extends over 14 amino acids. CDR3 nucleotide sequence: TGTGCCAGCAGCTTAATGGCGGGGGGGGATACGCAGTATTTT. Translation gives CASSLMAGGDTQYF. The full variable domain, with the rest looked up from reference TRBV7-2 and TRBJ2-3, is GAGVSQSPSNKVTEKGKDVELRCDPISGHTALYWYRQSLGQGLEFLIYFQGNSAPDKSGLPSDRFSAERTGGSVSTLTIQRTQQEDSAVYLCASSLMAGGDTQYFGPGTRLTVL.

This clonotype was counted many times. The J gene is TRBJ2-1, the V gene TRBV12-3 or TRBV12-4; perhaps TRBD1 as D (6 bases). The V and J ends lost 0 bases and 8 bases respectively, with 17 bases between them. There are 16 residues in the CDR3. The CDR3 sequence is CASSLAGGTATHEQFF. The CDR3 DNA sequence: TGTGCCAGCAGTTTAGCAGGGGGAACTGCGACACATGAGCAGTTCTTC.

This clonotype appeared many times. The chain is built from TRBV12-3 or TRBV12-4 and TRBJ2-4; TRBD1 matches 9 bases. The V gene end was trimmed by 5 bases and the J gene end by 7 bases; junction bases not matched to a gene: 6. This CDR3 is 14 amino acids long. For the CDR3, the DNA is TGTGCCAGCAGTCTGCCACAGGGGGCTAACATTCAGTACTTC. This sequence encodes CASSLPQGANIQYF.

This clonotype was recorded at least ten times. The chain links TRBV4-3 to TRBJ1-1, with D unresolved. Trimming took off 0 bases at V and 10 bases at J, with 15 bases between the two ends. The CDR3 extends over 14 amino acids. Germline V gene lookup returns CDR1 LGHNA and CDR2 YSLEER. The CDR3 sequence is CASSQDRAGRGAFF. Written as DNA, the CDR3 is TGCGCCAGCAGCCAAGATAGGGCAGGACGGGGAGCTTTCTTT.

This clonotype was seen at least ten times. The gene calls are TRBV7-2 and TRBJ1-2; a possible D gene is TRBD1 (5 bases). This CDR3 is 12 amino acids long. Trimming pared 6 bases from V and 2 bases from J, leaving 7 bases between. Germline lookup yields CDR1 SGHTA and CDR2 FQGNSA. This CDR3 is CASRGDNYGYTF. CDR3 nucleotides: TGTGCCAGCAGGGGGGACAACTATGGCTACACCTTC.